This is a list of T cell receptor beta chains from one sample in a study of OX40 agonist ivuxolimab in advanced cancers. Repertoires were generated with immunoSEQ multiplex PCR, while TCRdb's copy carries only in-frame clones and drops some. The sample consists of approximately 57,000 clones, 80% to 90% of them appearing once. The source was CD4+ or CD8+ T cells sorted from blood, collected in a trial of the OX40 agonist ivuxolimab. These receptors originate from an adult with an advanced solid tumor such as melanoma, head and neck, liver or kidney cancer. The CDR3 runs from the conserved cysteine through the conserved F or W. Fields, in order: V gene, J gene, D gene, clone size, CDR3 DNA, CDR3 protein. D genes are given only for firm matches. Clone sizes are given selectively: once, few, many, or a class where the clone is expanded.

v_call: TRBV6-6
j_call: TRBJ1-5
d_call: TRBD1
clone_size: once
cdr3_nt: TGTGCCAGCAGTTACTTTGGGACAGCCATTAATCAGCCCCAGCATTTT
cdr3_aa: CASSYFGTAINQPQHF

v_call: TRBV11-2
j_call: TRBJ1-6
d_call: TRBD1
clone_size: once
cdr3_nt: TGTGCCAGCAGACTAACCGGGACAGGGACGATCTCCTATAATTCACCCCTCCACTTT
cdr3_aa: CASRLTGTGTISYNSPLHF

v_call: TRBV11-3
j_call: TRBJ2-7
d_call: TRBD2
clone_size: NA
cdr3_nt: TGTGCCAGCAGCTTGACTAGCGGGGGGCCCTACGAGCAGTACTTC
cdr3_aa: CASSLTSGGPYEQYF

v_call: TRBV19
j_call: TRBJ2-5
d_call: TRBD1
clone_size: NA
cdr3_nt: TGTGCCAGTAGTAAGGGCAGGGGGCAAGAGACCCAGTACTTC
cdr3_aa: CASSKGRGQETQYF

v_call: TRBV5-4
j_call: TRBJ2-7
d_call: NA
clone_size: NA
cdr3_nt: TGTGCCAGCAGCTTTGGGGCCACCTACGAGCAGTACTTC
cdr3_aa: CASSFGATYEQYF

v_call: TRBV11-2
j_call: TRBJ1-4
d_call: NA
clone_size: NA
cdr3_nt: TGTGCCAGCAGCCGGACGGGAGTTTCGGAAAAACTGTTTTTT
cdr3_aa: CASSRTGVSEKLFF

v_call: TRBV7-6
j_call: TRBJ1-6
d_call: NA
clone_size: few
cdr3_nt: TGTGCCAGCAGCCCTGGCCAGGAGAATTCACCCCTCCACTTT
cdr3_aa: CASSPGQENSPLHF

v_call: TRBV4-1
j_call: TRBJ2-1
d_call: TRBD1
clone_size: NA
cdr3_nt: TGCGCCAGCAGCCACTCCGGGACAGACCCCTACAATGAGCAGTTCTTC
cdr3_aa: CASSHSGTDPYNEQFF

v_call: TRBV10-3
j_call: TRBJ2-3
d_call: NA
clone_size: NA
cdr3_nt: TGTGCCATCAGTGAGCCGACCGCAGATACGCAGTATTTT
cdr3_aa: CAISEPTADTQYF

v_call: TRBV6-1
j_call: TRBJ1-5
d_call: NA
clone_size: NA
cdr3_nt: TGTGCCAGCAGTTTACAGGATAGCAATCAGCCCCAGCATTTT
cdr3_aa: CASSLQDSNQPQHF

v_call: TRBV9
j_call: TRBJ1-1
d_call: NA
clone_size: large
cdr3_nt: TGTGCCAGCAGCCCAAACAGGAACATGAACACTGAAGCTTTCTTT
cdr3_aa: CASSPNRNMNTEAFF

v_call: TRBV27
j_call: TRBJ2-7
d_call: TRBD1
clone_size: NA
cdr3_nt: TGTGCCAGCAGGATGAACAGGGGTGGCTACGAGCAGTACTTC
cdr3_aa: CASRMNRGGYEQYF

v_call: TRBV5-4
j_call: TRBJ2-3
d_call: NA
clone_size: NA
cdr3_nt: TGTGCCAGCAGGTCCGGGACACCTCTGGACGATACGCAGTATTTT
cdr3_aa: CASRSGTPLDDTQYF

v_call: TRBV6-5
j_call: TRBJ2-3
d_call: TRBD2
clone_size: NA
cdr3_nt: TGTGCCAGCATCGGGGGGGCACAGACAGATACGCAGTATTTT
cdr3_aa: CASIGGAQTDTQYF

v_call: TRBV7-9
j_call: TRBJ1-2
d_call: TRBD1
clone_size: NA
cdr3_nt: TGTGCCAGCAGTTCCATTACAGGGGGCGCGGGCTACACCTTC
cdr3_aa: CASSSITGGAGYTF

v_call: TRBV6-1
j_call: TRBJ2-1
d_call: NA
clone_size: few
cdr3_nt: TGTGCCAGCAGTGAAACTCCGGGGCTCTCCTACAATGAGCAGTTCTTC
cdr3_aa: CASSETPGLSYNEQFF